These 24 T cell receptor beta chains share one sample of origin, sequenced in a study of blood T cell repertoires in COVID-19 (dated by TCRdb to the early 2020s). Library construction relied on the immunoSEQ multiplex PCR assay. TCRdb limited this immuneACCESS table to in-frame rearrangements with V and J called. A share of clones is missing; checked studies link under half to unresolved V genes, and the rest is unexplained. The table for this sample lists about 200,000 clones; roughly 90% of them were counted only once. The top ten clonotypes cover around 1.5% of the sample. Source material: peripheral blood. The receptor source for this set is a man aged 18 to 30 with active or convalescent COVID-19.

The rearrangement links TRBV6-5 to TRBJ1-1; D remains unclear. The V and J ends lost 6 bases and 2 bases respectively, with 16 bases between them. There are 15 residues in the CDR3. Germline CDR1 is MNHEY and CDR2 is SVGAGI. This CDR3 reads CASRPYITANTEAFF. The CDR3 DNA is TGTGCCAGCAGACCCTATATTACAGCTAACACTGAAGCTTTCTTT.

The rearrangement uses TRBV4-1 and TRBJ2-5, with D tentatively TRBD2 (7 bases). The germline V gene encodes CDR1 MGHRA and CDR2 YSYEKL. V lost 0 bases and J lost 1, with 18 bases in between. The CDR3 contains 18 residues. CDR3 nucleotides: TGCGCCAGCAGCCAAGACCCCCTATTTGCGGGGGCCCAAGAGACCCAGTACTTC. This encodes CASSQDPLFAGAQETQYF.

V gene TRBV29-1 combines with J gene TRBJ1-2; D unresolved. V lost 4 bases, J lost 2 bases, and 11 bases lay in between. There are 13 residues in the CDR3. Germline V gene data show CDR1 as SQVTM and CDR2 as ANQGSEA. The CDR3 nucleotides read TGCAGCGTTGTTGGGCGGGAGAACTATGGCTACACCTTC. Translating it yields CSVVGRENYGYTF.

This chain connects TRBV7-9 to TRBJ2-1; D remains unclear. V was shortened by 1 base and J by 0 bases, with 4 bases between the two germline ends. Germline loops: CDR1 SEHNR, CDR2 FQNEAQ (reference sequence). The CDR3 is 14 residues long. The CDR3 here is CASSLVSSYNEQFF. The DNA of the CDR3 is TGTGCCAGCAGCTTAGTTAGCTCCTACAATGAGCAGTTCTTC.

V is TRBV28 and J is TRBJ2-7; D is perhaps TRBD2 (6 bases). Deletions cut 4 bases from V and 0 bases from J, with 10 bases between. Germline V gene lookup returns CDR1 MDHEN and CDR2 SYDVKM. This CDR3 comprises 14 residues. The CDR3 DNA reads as TGTGCCAGCAGTTATGCGGGGAGCTCCTACGAGCAGTACTTC. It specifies CASSYAGSSYEQYF.

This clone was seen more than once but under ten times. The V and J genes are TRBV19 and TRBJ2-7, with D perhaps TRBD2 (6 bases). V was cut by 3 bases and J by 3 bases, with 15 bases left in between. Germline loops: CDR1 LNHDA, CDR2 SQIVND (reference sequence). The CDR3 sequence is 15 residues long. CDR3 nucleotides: TGTGCCAGTAGTATGAATCGAGGGAGGATCTACGAGCAGTACTTC. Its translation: CASSMNRGRIYEQYF.

CDR3 DNA sequence: TGTGCCAGCAGTTCGGACAGGGGGTTTGGAAACACCATATATTTT. This codes for CASSSDRGFGNTIYF. The chain uses TRBV6-6 and TRBJ1-3, with 10 positions matching TRBD1. The CDR3 is 15 residues long. The V and J ends lost 4 bases and 3 bases, in that order; junction bases with no gene match: 3. In germline, CDR1 is MNHNY, CDR2 SVGAGI (reference sequence).

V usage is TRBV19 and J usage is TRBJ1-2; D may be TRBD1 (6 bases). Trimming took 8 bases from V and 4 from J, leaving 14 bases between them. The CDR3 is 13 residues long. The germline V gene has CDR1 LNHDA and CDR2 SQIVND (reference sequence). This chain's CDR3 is CASQTTGLYGYTF. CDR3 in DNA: TGTGCCAGTCAAACGACAGGCCTCTATGGCTACACCTTC. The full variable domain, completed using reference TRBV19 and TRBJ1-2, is DGGITQSPKYLFRKEGQNVTLSCEQNLNHDAMYWYRQDPGQGLRLIYYSQIVNDFQKGDIAEGYSVSREKKESFPLTVTSAQKNPTAFYLCASQTTGLYGYTFGSGTRLTVV.

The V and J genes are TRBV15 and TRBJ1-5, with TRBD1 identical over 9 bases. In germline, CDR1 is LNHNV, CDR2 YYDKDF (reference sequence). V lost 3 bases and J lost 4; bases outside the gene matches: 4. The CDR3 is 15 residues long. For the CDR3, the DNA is TGTGCCACCAGCAGTACAGGGGGCGGTAATCAGCCCCAGCATTTT. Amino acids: CATSSTGGGNQPQHF. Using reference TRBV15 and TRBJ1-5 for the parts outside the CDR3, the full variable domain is DAMVIQNPRYQVTQFGKPVTLSCSQTLNHNVMYWYQQKSSQAPKLLFHYYDKDFNNEADTPDNFQSRRPNTSFCFLDIRSPGLGDTAMYLCATSSTGGGNQPQHFGDGTRLSIL.

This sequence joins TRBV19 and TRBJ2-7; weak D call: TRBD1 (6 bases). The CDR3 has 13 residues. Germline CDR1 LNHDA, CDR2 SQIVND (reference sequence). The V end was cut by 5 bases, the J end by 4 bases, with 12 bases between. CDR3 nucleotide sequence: TGTGCCAGTAGTTCCCCGACAGGATACGAGCAGTACTTC. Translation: CASSSPTGYEQYF.

The CDR3: CASSFGVGDTIYF. The CDR3 DNA is TGTGCCAGCAGTTTTGGGGTCGGGGACACCATATATTTT. The rearrangement links TRBV27 to TRBJ1-3, with D unresolved. Per the germline V gene, CDR1 is MNHEY and CDR2 is SMNVEV (reference sequence). The germline V and J ends were trimmed by 3 bases and 8 bases, with 11 bases remaining between them. The CDR3 runs to 13 residues.

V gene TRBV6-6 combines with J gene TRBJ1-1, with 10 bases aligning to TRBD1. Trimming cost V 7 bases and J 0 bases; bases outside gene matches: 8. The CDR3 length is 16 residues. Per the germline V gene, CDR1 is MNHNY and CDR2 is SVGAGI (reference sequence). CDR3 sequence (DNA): TGTGCCAGCAACCTCCGACAGGGGGCTTTGAACACTGAAGCTTTCTTT. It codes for CASNLRQGALNTEAFF.

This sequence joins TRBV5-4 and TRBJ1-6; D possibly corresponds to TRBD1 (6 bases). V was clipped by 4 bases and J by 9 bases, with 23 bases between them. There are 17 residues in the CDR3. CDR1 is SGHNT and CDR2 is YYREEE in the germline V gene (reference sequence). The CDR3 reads CASSHDRTGLLGSPLHF. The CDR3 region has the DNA TGTGCCAGCAGCCACGACAGGACCGGGCTTTTGGGTTCACCCCTCCACTTT.

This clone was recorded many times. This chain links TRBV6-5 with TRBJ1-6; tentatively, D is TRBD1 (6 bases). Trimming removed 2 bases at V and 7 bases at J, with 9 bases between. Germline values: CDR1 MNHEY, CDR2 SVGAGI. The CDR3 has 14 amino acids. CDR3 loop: CASSYAGDNSPLHF. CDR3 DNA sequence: TGTGCCAGCAGTTACGCAGGGGACAATTCACCCCTCCACTTT.

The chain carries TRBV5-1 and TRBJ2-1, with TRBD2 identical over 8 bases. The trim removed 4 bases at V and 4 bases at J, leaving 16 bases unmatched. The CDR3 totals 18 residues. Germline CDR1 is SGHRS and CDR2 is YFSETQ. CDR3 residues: CASSPEGAGGRAYNEQFF. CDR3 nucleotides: TGCGCCAGCAGCCCAGAGGGCGCGGGGGGTCGAGCTTACAATGAGCAGTTCTTC.

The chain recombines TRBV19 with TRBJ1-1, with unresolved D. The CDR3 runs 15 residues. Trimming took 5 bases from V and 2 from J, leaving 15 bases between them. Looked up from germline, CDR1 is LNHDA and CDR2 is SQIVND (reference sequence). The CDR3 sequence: CASSLDGGLNTEAFF. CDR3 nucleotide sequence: TGTGCCAGTAGTTTGGACGGAGGGCTTAACACTGAAGCTTTCTTT.

CDR3 DNA: TGTGCCAGCAGCCGACTAGCGGGAAACTACAATGAGCAGTTCTTC. Translating gives CASSRLAGNYNEQFF. The genes are TRBV6-2 or TRBV6-3 and TRBJ2-1; 11 bases match TRBD2. The V and J ends lost 6 bases and 3 bases, in that order; junction bases with no gene match: 4. The CDR3 contains 15 residues. Germline V CDR1 and CDR2: MNHEY, SVGEGT.

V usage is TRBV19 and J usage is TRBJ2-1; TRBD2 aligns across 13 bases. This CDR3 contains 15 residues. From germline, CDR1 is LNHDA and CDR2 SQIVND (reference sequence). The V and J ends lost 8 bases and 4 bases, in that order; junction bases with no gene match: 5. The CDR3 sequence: CASGLAGDYYNEQFF. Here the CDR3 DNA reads TGTGCCAGTGGACTAGCGGGAGACTATTACAATGAGCAGTTCTTC.

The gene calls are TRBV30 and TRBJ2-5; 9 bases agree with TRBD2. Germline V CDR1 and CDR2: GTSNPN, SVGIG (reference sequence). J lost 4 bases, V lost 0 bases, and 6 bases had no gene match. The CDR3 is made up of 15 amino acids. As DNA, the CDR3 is TGTGCCTGGAGTGTCCGAGCGGGGGGCCGAGAGACCCAGTACTTC. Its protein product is CAWSVRAGGRETQYF. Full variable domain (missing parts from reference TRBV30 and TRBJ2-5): SQTIHQWPATLVQPVGSPLSLECTVEGTSNPNLYWYRQAAGRGLQLLFYSVGIGQISSEVPQNLSASRPQDRQFILSSKKLLLSDSGFYLCAWSVRAGGRETQYFGPGTRLLVL.

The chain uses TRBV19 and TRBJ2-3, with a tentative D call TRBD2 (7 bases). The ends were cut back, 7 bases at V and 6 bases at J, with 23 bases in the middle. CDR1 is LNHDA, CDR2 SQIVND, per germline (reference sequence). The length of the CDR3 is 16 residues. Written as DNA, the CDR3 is TGTGCCAGTAATGCTTTAGGGGGGGGGCTATCGGATACGCAGTATTTT. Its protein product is CASNALGGGLSDTQYF.

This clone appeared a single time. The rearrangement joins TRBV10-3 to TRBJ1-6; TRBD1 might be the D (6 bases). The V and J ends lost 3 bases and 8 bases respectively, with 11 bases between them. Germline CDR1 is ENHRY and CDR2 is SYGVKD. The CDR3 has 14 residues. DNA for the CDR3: TGTGCCATCAGTGAATCCAGGGGAGATTCACCCCTCCACTTT. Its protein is CAISESRGDSPLHF.

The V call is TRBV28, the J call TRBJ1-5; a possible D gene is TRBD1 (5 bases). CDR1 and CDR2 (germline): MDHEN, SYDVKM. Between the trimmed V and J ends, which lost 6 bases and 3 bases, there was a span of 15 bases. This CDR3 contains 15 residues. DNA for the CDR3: TGTGCCAGCAGCCCACGGGGGGGACTCAATCAGCCCCAGCATTTT. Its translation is CASSPRGGLNQPQHF.

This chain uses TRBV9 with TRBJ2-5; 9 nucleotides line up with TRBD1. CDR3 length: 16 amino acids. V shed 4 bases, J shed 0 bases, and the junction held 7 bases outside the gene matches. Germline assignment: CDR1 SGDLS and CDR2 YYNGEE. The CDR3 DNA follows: TGTGCCAGCAGCCCCGGGACAGGGACACACCAAGAGACCCAGTACTTC. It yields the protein CASSPGTGTHQETQYF.

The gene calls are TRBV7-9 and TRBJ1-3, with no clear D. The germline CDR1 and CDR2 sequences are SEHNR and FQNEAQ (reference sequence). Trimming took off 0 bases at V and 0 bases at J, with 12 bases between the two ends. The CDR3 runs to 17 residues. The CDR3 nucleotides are TGTGCCAGCAGCTTAGCTGTCCCAGGCTTCTCTGGAAACACCATATATTTT. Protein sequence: CASSLAVPGFSGNTIYF.